This TCR beta chain was captured by sequencing in a study of blood T cell repertoires in COVID-19. TCRdb keeps only in-frame clones here, not all; method: immunoSEQ multiplex PCR. The sample lists about 260,000 clones, 85% to 90% occurring once. Notes on this clone: The junction does not match germline at one end; this may be a read error.

This CDR3 comprises 14 residues. Per germline, CDR1 MNHEY and CDR2 SVGEGT. The sequencing input was peripheral blood. The chain is built from TRBV6-2 or TRBV6-3 and TRBJ2-1; D uncertain. The TCR was taken from a woman aged 40 to 49 who had recovered from COVID-19. The CDR3 region is CASSSIASYNKQFF. The CDR3 DNA sequence: TGTGCCAGCAGTTCCATAGCTTCCTACAATAAGCAGTTCTTC.